The subject of this entry is one T cell receptor (beta chain). The germline CDR1 and CDR2 sequences are SGHTA and FQGNSA. V dropped 1 base and J dropped 4 bases, with 9 bases sitting between them. The CDR3 has 14 amino acids. This entry belongs to a study of shared clonotypes between healthy human individuals. TCRdb keeps only in-frame clones here, not all; method: immunoSEQ multiplex PCR. The sample carries over 950,000 clones, 77% recorded once. Sequencing was performed on memory CD4+ T cells from PBMCs. Subset described: CD45RA-negative fraction. This receptor was identified in a young man in good health. Some clones in this sample may be carry-over from other donors' samples. This chain connects TRBV7-2 to TRBJ2-3; no clear D. The CDR3 DNA is TGTGCCAGCAGCTTAGGATTCCCAGCAGATACGCAGTATTTT. Translated, it gives CASSLGFPADTQYF.